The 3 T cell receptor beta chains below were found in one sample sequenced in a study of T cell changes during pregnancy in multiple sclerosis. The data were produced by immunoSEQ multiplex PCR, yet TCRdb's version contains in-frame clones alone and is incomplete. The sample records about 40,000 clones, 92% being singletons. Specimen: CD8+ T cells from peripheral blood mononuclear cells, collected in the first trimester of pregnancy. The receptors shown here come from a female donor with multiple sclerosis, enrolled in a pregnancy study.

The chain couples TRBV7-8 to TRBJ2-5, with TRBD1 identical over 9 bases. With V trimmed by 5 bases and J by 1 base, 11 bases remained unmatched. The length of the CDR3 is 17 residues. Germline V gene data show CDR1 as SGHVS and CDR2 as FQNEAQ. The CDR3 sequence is CASSIVGGTGPQETQYF. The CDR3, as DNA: TGTGCCAGCAGCATCGTCGGCGGGACAGGGCCCCAAGAGACCCAGTACTTC.

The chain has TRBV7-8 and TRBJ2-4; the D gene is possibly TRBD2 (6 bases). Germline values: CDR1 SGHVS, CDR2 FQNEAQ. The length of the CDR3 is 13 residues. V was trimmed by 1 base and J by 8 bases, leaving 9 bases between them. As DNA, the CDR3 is TGTGCCAGCAGCTTAGTAACGGGGGACATTCAGTACTTC. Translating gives CASSLVTGDIQYF.

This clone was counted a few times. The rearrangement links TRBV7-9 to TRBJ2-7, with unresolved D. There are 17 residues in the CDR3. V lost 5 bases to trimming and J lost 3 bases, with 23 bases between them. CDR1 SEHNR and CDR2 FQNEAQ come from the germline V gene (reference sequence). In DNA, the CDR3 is TGTGCCAGCAGCCACTATAGTATCCCCCCAAAAGTCTACGAGCAGTACTTC. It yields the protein CASSHYSIPPKVYEQYF.